This TCR beta chain appears in the sequencing data of a study of T cells after yellow fever vaccination. TCRdb reprocessed the 5' RACE reads with MiXCR, giving one entry per CDR3 protein. The sample records 300,000 or so distinct CDR3 sequences, 3.5% to 4.5% being singletons. This clonotype was seen ten or more times. The CDR3 is 15 residues long. The V end was cut by 0 bases, the J end by 2 bases, with 10 bases between. Germline CDR1 and CDR2: LGHNA and YNFKEQ. The chain is built from TRBV4-2 and TRBJ2-5; the D is unclear. The receptor comes from a man younger than 35 who received the YFV17D yellow fever vaccine. Sequences were derived from PBMCs, sampled 5 days after the yellow fever booster vaccination. The CDR3 DNA reads TGTGCCAGCAGCCAAGATCGTCCAGGACAAGAGACCCAGTACTTC. This translates into CASSQDRPGQETQYF.